This T cell receptor (beta chain) was identified during a study of T cell repertoires in cytomegalovirus infection. This CDR3 has 14 amino acids. V lost 2 bases, J lost 1 base, and 8 bases lay in between. Germline CDR1 reads MNHNS; CDR2 reads SASEGT. Worth noting for this clonotype: Its antigen is unknown.

TCRdb processed the reads anew with MiXCR; each CDR3 protein has one entry. The repertoire holds fewer than 85,000 distinct CDR3 sequences, approximately 45% seen once, with approximately 93% in the top ten. The source is a human donor in good health (CMV status not recorded). Some clones in this sample may be carry-over from other donors' samples. The sequencing used CD8+ T cells from cultured PBMCs, collected from culture after CMV antigen stimulation. This sequence joins TRBV6-1 and TRBJ1-1; D is perhaps TRBD1 (6 bases). CDR3 sequence reads: CASSEWGANTEAFF. The CDR3 DNA reads TGTGCCAGCAGTGAATGGGGGGCGAACACTGAAGCTTTCTTT.